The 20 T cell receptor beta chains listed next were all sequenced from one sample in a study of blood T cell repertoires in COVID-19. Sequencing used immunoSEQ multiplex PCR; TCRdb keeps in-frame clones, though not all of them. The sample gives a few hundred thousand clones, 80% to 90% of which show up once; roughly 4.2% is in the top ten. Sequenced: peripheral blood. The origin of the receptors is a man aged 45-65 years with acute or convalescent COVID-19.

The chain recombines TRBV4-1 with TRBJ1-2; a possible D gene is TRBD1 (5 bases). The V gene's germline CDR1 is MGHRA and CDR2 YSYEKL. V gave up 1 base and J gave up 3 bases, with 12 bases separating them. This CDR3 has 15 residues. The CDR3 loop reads CASSQVVRADYGYTF. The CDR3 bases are TGCGCCAGCAGCCAAGTGGTCAGGGCGGACTATGGCTACACCTTC.

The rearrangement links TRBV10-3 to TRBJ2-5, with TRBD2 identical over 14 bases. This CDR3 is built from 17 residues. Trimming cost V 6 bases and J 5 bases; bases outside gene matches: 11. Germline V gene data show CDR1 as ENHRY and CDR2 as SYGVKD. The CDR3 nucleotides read TGTGCCATCAGGCCGGGACTAGCGGGGGCCCCGCGGGAGACCCAGTACTTC. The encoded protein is CAIRPGLAGAPRETQYF.

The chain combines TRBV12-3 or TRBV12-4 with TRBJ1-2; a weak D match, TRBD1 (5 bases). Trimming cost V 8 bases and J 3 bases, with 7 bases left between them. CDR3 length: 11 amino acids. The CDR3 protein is CASGGDYGYTF. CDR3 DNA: TGTGCCAGCGGGGGGGACTATGGCTACACCTTC.

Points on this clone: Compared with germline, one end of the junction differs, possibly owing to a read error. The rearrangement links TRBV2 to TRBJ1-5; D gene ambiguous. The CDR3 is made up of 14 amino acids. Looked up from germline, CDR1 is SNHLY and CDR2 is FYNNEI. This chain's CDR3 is CASSPISSDQPQHF. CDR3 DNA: TGTGCCAGCAGTCCCATTTCTAGCGATCAGCCCCAGCATTTT.

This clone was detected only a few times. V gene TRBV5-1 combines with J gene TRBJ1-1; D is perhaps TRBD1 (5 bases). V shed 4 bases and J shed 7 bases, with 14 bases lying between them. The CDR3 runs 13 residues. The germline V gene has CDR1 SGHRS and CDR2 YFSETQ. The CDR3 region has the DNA TGCGCCAGCAGCCTGGGGCCTGGCGGTGAAGCTTTCTTT. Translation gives CASSLGPGGEAFF.

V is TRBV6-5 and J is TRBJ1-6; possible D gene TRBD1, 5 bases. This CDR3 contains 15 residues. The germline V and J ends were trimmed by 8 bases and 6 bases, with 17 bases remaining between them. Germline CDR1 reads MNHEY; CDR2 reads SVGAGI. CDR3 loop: CASRNGGLINSPLHF. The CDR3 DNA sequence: TGTGCCAGCCGAAACGGGGGACTGATTAATTCACCCCTCCACTTT.

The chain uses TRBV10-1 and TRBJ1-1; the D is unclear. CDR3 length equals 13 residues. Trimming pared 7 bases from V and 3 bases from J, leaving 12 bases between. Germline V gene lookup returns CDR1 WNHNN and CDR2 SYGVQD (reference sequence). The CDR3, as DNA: TGCGCCAGCAAGGAACTAGCGGACACTGAAGCTTTCTTT. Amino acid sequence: CASKELADTEAFF.

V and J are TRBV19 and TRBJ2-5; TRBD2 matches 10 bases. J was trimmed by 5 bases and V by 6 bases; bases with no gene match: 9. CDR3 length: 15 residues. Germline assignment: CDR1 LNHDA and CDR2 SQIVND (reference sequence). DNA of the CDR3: TGTGCCAGTAGCCCGGGACTAGCGCCGGTGGAGACCCAGTACTTC. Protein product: CASSPGLAPVETQYF.

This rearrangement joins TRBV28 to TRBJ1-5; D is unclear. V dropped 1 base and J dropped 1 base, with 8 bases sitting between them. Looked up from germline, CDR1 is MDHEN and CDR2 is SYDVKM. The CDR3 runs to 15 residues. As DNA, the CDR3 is TGTGCCAGCAGTTTATCCAGTCGCAGCAATCAGCCCCAGCATTTT. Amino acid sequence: CASSLSSRSNQPQHF.

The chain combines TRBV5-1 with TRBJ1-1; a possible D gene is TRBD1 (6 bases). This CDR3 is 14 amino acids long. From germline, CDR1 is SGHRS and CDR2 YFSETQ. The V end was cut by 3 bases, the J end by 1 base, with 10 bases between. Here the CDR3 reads CASSWDTSNTEAFF. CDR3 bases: TGCGCCAGCAGCTGGGACACATCGAACACTGAAGCTTTCTTT.

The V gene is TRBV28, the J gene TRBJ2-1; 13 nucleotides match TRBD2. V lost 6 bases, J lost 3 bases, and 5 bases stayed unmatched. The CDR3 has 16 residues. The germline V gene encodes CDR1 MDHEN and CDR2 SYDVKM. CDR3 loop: CASSRGTSGVYNEQFF. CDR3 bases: TGTGCCAGCAGCCGGGGGACTAGCGGGGTCTACAATGAGCAGTTCTTC.

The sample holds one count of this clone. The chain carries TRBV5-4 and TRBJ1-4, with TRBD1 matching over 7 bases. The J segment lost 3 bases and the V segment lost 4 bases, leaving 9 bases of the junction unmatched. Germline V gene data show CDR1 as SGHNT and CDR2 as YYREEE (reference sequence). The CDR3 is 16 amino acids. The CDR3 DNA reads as TGTGCCAGCAGCCCGGACACCGGGACAGCTAATGAAAAACTGTTTTTT. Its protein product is CASSPDTGTANEKLFF.

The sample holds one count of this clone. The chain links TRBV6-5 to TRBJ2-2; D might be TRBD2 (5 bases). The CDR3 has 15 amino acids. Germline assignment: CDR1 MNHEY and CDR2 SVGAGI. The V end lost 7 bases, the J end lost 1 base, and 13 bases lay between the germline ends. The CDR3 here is CASTTEARNTGELFF. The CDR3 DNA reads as TGTGCCAGCACCACGGAGGCAAGGAACACCGGGGAGCTGTTTTTT.

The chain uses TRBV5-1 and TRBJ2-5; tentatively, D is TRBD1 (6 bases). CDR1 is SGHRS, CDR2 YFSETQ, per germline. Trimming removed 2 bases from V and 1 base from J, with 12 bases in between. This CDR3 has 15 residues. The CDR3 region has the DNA TGCGCCAGCAGCTTCTTACAGGGAACCCAAGAGACCCAGTACTTC. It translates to CASSFLQGTQETQYF.

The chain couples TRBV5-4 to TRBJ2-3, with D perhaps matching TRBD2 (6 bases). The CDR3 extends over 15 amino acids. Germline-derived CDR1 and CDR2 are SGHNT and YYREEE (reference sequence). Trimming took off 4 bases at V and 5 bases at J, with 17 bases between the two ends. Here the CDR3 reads CASSLEEGREDTQYF. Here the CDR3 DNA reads TGTGCCAGCAGCCTTGAGGAGGGGCGCGAAGATACGCAGTATTTT.

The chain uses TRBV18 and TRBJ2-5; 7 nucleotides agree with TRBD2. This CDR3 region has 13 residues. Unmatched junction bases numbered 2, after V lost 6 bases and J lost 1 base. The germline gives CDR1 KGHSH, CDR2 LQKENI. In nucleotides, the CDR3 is TGTGCCAGCTCCGGCGGGGGCCAAGAGACCCAGTACTTC. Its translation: CASSGGGQETQYF.

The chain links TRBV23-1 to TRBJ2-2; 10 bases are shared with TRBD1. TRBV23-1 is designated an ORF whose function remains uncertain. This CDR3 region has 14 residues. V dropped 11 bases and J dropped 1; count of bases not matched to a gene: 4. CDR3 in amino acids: CAGTGAVNTGELFF. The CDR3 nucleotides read TGCGCCGGGACAGGGGCCGTGAACACCGGGGAGCTGTTTTTT.

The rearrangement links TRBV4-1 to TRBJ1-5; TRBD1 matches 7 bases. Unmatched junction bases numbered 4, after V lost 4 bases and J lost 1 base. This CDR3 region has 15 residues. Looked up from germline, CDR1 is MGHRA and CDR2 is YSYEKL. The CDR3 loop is CASSPPGQSNQPQHF. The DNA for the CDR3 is TGCGCCAGCAGCCCCCCGGGACAGAGCAATCAGCCCCAGCATTTT.

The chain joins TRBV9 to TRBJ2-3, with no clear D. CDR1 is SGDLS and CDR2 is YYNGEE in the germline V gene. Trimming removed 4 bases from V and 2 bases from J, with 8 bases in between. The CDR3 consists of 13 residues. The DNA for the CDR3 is TGTGCCAGCAGCCCCCTCGTCACAGATACGCAGTATTTT. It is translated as CASSPLVTDTQYF.

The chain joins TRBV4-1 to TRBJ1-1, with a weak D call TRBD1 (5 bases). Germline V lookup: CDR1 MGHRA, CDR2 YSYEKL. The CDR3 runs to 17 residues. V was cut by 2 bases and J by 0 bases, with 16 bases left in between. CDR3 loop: CASSQLTGDAMNTEAFF. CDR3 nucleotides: TGCGCCAGCAGCCAACTGACGGGGGACGCTATGAACACTGAAGCTTTCTTT.